Below, 2 T cell receptor beta chains from the same sample are listed, as sequenced in a study of blood T cell repertoires in COVID-19. Clones were read by immunoSEQ multiplex PCR, and TCRdb kept only the in-frame ones, dropping some. Counted here are approximately 56,000 clones, nearly 90% occurring once; the ten biggest clones make up approximately 8.8%. The sequenced material came from peripheral blood. These receptors came from a man aged 80 or over with active or convalescent COVID-19.

The V gene is TRBV5-1, the J gene TRBJ2-3, with 7 bases aligning to TRBD1. CDR1 SGHRS and CDR2 YFSETQ come from the germline V gene. This CDR3 comprises 15 residues. V was pared by 0 bases and J by 0 bases, with 1 base of the junction left unmatched. DNA of the CDR3: TGCGCCAGCAGCTTGGCGACAGGGAGCACAGATACGCAGTATTTT. Translation gives CASSLATGSTDTQYF.

The rearrangement joins TRBV9 to TRBJ2-5, with 9 bases aligning to TRBD2. The CDR3 runs to 15 residues. Unmatched junction bases numbered 7, after V lost 2 bases and J lost 5 bases. The germline CDR1 and CDR2 sequences are SGDLS and YYNGEE. For the CDR3, the DNA is TGTGCCAGCAGCGTCACAGCGGGAGGTTGGGAGACCCAGTACTTC. Translating it yields CASSVTAGGWETQYF.